Below, 3 T cell receptor beta chains from the same sample are listed, as sequenced in a study of spatial heterogeneity in lung cancer. As for time point: blood at routine non-recurrence follow-up after resection. MiXCR was run by TCRdb on the 5' RACE reads, yielding one entry per CDR3 protein. The repertoire holds over a thousand distinct CDR3 sequences, with about 25% as singletons. The input for sequencing was PBMCs, taken at follow-up. These receptors were taken from a male donor with early-stage non-small cell lung cancer.

This clonotype is classed as large. This sequence joins TRBV29-1 and TRBJ2-7; D may be TRBD1 (6 bases). V shed 4 bases and J shed 6 bases, with 19 bases lying between them. This CDR3 is 14 amino acids long. Germline V gives CDR1 SQVTM, CDR2 ANQGSEA. The CDR3 protein is CSVGVRGWEREQYF. CDR3 sequence (DNA): TGCAGCGTTGGGGTCAGGGGATGGGAACGCGAGCAGTACTTC.

This chain uses TRBV5-8 with TRBJ2-3, with D maybe TRBD2 (6 bases). Germline-derived CDR1 and CDR2 are SGHTS and YDEGEE. CDR3 length equals 17 residues. V lost 1 base to trimming and J lost 7 bases, with 22 bases between them. The CDR3 region has the DNA TGTGCCAGCAGCTTGAATCCCGGGACTCGAGCGGTTTATACGCAGTATTTT. This gives the protein CASSLNPGTRAVYTQYF.

The sample holds many counts of this clonotype. The chain couples TRBV10-2 to TRBJ2-2, with D maybe TRBD2 (6 bases). In germline, CDR1 is WSHSY, CDR2 SAAADI. The V and J ends lost 7 bases and 1 base respectively, with 19 bases between them. This CDR3 region has 17 residues. CDR3 coding DNA: TGCGCCAGCACCCCCCGGGAGTTCAGGAGGAACACCGGGGAGCTGTTTTTT. It codes for CASTPREFRRNTGELFF.